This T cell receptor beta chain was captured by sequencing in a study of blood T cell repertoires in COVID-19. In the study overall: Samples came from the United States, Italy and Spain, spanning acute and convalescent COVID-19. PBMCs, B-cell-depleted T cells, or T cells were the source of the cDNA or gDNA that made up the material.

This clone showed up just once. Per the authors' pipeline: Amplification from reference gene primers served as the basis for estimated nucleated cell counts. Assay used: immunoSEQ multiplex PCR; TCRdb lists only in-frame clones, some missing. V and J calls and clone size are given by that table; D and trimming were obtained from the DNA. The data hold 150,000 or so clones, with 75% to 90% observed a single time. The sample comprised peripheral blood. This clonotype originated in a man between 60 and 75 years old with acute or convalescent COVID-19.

This CDR3 reads CASLSGGANVLTF. The CDR3 DNA follows: TGTGCCAGTTTATCGGGTGGGGCCAACGTCCTGACTTTC. V is TRBV3-1 (or the pseudogene TRBV3-2) and J is TRBJ2-6; D gene unclear. The CDR3 has 13 residues. The germline V and J ends were trimmed by 9 bases and 3 bases, with 9 bases remaining between them. The germline CDR1 and CDR2 sequences are LGHDT and YNNKEL (reference sequence).